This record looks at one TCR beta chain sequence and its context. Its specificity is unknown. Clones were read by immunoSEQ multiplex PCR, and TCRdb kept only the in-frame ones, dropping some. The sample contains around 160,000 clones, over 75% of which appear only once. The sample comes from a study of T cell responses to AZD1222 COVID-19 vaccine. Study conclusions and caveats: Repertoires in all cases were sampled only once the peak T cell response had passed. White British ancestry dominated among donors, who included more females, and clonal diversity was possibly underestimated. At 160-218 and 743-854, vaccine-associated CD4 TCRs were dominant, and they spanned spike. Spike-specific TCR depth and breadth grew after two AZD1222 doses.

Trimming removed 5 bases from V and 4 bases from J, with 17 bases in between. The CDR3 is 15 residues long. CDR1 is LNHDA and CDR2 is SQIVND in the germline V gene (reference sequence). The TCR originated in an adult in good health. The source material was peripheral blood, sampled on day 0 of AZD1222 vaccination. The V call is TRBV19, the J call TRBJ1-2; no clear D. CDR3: CASSPTHAGTYGYTF. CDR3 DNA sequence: TGTGCCAGTAGTCCAACACACGCTGGTACCTATGGCTACACCTTC.